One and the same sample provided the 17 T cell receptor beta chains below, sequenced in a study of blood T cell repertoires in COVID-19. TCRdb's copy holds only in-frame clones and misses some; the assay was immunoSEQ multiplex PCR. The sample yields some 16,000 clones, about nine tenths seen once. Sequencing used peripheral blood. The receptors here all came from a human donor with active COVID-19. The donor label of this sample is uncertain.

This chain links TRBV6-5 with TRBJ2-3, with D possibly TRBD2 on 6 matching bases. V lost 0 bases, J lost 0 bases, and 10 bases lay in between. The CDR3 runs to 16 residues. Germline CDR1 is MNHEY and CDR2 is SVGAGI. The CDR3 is CASSYSGGTSTDTQYF. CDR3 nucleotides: TGTGCCAGCAGTTACTCGGGGGGAACTAGCACAGATACGCAGTATTTT.

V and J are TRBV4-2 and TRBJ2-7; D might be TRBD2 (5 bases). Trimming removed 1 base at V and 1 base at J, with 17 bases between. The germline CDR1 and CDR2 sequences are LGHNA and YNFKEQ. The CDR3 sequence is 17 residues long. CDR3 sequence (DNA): TGTGCCAGCAGCCAAGTGGGGTTCGGCGGGCGATCCTACGAGCAGTACTTC. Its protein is CASSQVGFGGRSYEQYF.

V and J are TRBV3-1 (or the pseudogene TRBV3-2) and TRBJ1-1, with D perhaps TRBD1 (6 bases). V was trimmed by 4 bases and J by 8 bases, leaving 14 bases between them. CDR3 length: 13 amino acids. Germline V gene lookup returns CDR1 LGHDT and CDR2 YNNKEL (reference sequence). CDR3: CASSRLPGHEAFF. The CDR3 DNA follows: TGTGCCAGCAGCCGATTGCCGGGACACGAAGCTTTCTTT.

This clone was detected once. As DNA, the CDR3 is TGCGCCAGCAGCTTGGCGGTGGGCCCCTTGAACACTGAAGCTTTCTTT. It yields the protein CASSLAVGPLNTEAFF. This chain connects TRBV5-1 to TRBJ1-1, with unresolved D. The germline gives CDR1 SGHRS, CDR2 YFSETQ. The CDR3 is 16 amino acids. Trimming removed 0 bases at V and 0 bases at J, with 12 bases between.

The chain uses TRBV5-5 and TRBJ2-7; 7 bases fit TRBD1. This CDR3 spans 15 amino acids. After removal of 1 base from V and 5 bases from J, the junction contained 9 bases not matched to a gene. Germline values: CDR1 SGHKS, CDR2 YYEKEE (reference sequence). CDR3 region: CASSLLGVRGHEQYF. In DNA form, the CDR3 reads TGTGCCAGCAGCTTGTTGGGGGTAAGGGGGCACGAGCAGTACTTC.

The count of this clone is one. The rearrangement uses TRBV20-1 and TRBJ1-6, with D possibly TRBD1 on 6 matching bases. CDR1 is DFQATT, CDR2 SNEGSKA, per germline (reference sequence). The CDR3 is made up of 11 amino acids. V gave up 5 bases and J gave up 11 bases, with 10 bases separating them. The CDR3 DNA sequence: TGCAGTGCTCGCACAGGGACACCCCTCCACTTT. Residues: CSARTGTPLHF.

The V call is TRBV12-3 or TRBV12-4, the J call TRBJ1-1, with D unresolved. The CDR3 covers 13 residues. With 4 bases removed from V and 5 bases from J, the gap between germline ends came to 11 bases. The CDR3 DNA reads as TGTGCCAGCAGTTACACCGACGGGACTGAAGCTTTCTTT. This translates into CASSYTDGTEAFF.

Written as DNA, the CDR3 is TGTGCCAGCAGCCCCTGGACTAGCAATGAGCAGTTCTTC. Residues: CASSPWTSNEQFF. The chain employs TRBV5-8 and TRBJ2-1, with 7 nucleotides matching TRBD2. The CDR3 is made up of 13 amino acids. In germline, CDR1 is SGHTS, CDR2 YDEGEE. The V gene end was trimmed by 4 bases and the J gene end by 6 bases; junction bases not matched to a gene: 4.

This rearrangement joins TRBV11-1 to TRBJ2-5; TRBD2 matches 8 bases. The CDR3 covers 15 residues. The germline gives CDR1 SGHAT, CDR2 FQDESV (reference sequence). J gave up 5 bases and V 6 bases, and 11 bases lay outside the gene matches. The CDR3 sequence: CASSLGLAYSETQYF. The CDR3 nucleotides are TGTGCCAGCAGTCTTGGACTAGCTTATTCGGAGACCCAGTACTTC.

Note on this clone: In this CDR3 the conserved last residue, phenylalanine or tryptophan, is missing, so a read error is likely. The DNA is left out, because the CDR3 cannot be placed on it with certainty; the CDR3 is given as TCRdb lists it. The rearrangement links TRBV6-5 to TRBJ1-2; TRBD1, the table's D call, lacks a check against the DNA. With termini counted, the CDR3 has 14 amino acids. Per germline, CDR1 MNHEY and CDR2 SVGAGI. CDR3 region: CASSYSRGTGAKEV.

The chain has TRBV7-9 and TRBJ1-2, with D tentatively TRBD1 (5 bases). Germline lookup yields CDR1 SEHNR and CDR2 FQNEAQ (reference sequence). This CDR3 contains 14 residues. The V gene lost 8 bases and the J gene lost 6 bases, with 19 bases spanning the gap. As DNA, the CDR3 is TGTGCCAGCGTCTTGCCCACAGCGGGGGATGGCTACACCTTC. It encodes CASVLPTAGDGYTF.

The CDR3 region is CASSQDLHRGGGYTF. The CDR3 coding sequence is TGTGCCAGCAGCCAAGATCTTCACAGGGGGGGTGGCTACACCTTC. This chain joins TRBV3-1 (or the pseudogene TRBV3-2) and TRBJ1-2; 8 nucleotides agree with TRBD1. V shed 0 bases and J 7 bases; nucleotides not matched to a gene: 7. Germline-derived CDR1 and CDR2 are LGHDT and YNNKEL (reference sequence). This CDR3 has 15 amino acids.

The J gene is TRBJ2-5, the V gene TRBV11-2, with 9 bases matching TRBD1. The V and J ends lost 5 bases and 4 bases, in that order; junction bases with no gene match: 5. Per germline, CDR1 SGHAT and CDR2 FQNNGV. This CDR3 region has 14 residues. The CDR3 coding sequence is TGTGCCAGCAGCGGGGGACAGGGTCGAGAGACCCAGTACTTC. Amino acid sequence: CASSGGQGRETQYF.

CDR3: CASSPNDSGGAEQYF. The CDR3 nucleotides are TGTGCCAGCAGCCCCAATGATAGCGGGGGGGCGGAGCAGTACTTC. The chain joins TRBV4-2 to TRBJ2-7, with 11 bases fitting TRBD2. Germline CDR1 is LGHNA and CDR2 is YNFKEQ. Trimming took 4 bases from V and 7 from J; bases not matched to a gene: 9. CDR3 length equals 15 residues.

The DNA for the CDR3 is TGCAGCGCCCGACAGGGGGCGGGCGATCAGCCCCAGCATTTT. Its translation: CSARQGAGDQPQHF. This chain uses TRBV29-1 with TRBJ1-5; 10 bases are a match to TRBD1. Germline CDR1 SQVTM, CDR2 ANQGSEA. CDR3 size: 14 residues. Unmatched junction bases numbered 8, after V lost 7 bases and J lost 5 bases.

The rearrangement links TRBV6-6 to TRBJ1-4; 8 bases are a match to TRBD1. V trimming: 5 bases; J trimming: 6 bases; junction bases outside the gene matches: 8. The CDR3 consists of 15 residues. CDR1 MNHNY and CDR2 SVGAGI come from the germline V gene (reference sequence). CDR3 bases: TGTGCCAGCAGTCTCGACAGGGGACGATATGAAAAACTGTTTTTT. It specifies CASSLDRGRYEKLFF.

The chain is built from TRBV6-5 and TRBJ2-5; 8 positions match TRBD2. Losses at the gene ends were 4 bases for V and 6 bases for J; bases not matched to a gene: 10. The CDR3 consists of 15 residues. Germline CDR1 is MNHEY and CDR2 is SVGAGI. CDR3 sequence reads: CASSSNLSGGKTQYF. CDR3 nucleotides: TGTGCCAGCAGTTCAAACCTAAGCGGGGGAAAGACCCAGTACTTC.